These 9 T cell receptor beta chains came from one sample sequenced in a study of T cell responses to AZD1222 COVID-19 vaccine. TCRdb's table, derived via immunoSEQ multiplex PCR, lists solely in-frame clones and lacks some. The sample has over 130,000 clones; roughly 90% are singletons. The sample consisted of peripheral blood, taken 28 days after the second AZD1222 dose. The receptor source for this set is an adult who received the AZD1222 COVID-19 vaccine.

V is TRBV21-1 and J is TRBJ1-4; the DNA was not compared with TRBD1, the D call given in the table. TRBV21-1 is listed as a pseudogene. CDR3 length: 14 residues. CDR3 region: CASSKAQGSEKLFF. CDR3 DNA sequence: TGTGCCAGCAGCAAAGCACAGGGGAGCGAAAAACTGTTTTTT.

The chain couples TRBV30 to TRBJ1-1; D is perhaps TRBD1 (6 bases). Germline V gene sequence: CDR1 GTSNPN, CDR2 SVGIG (reference sequence). The V end was cut by 3 bases, the J end by 4 bases, with 15 bases between. The length of the CDR3 is 14 residues. The CDR3 here is CAWSGGRGATEAFF. CDR3 nucleotides: TGTGCCTGGAGCGGAGGGAGGGGGGCCACTGAAGCTTTCTTT.

On this clone: This same CDR3 is encoded by further DNA sequences in the sample. The chain has TRBV5-1 and TRBJ2-6; D is unresolved. Germline V gives CDR1 SGHRS, CDR2 YFSETQ. This CDR3 is 14 amino acids long. V dropped 3 bases and J dropped 4 bases, with 8 bases sitting between them. The CDR3 coding sequence is TGCGCCAGCAGCTCAGGTTCCGGGGCCAACGTCCTGACTTTC. Amino acids: CASSSGSGANVLTF. Based on the CDR3 plus reference TRBV5-1 and TRBJ2-6, the full variable domain is KAGVTQTPRYLIKTRGQQVTLSCSPISGHRSVSWYQQTPGQGLQFLFEYFSETQRNKGNFPGRFSGRQFSNSRSEMNVSTLELGDSALYLCASSSGSGANVLTFGAGSRLTVL.

The chain combines TRBV28 with TRBJ1-2; D is possibly TRBD1 (5 bases). The V gene's germline CDR1 is MDHEN and CDR2 SYDVKM. Trimming cost V 3 bases and J 5 bases, with 7 bases left between them. This CDR3 region has 12 residues. The CDR3 DNA reads TGTGCCAGCAGTTTTCAGGGTTATGGCTACACCTTC. It codes for CASSFQGYGYTF.

This chain uses TRBV27 with TRBJ2-6; D uncertain. CDR3 length: 19 residues. In germline, CDR1 is MNHEY, CDR2 SMNVEV (reference sequence). Trimming removed 5 bases at V and 0 bases at J, with 20 bases between. CDR3 residues: CASSPLIQAFLSGANVLTF. The CDR3 DNA reads as TGTGCCAGCAGTCCACTGATACAAGCATTCCTCTCTGGGGCCAACGTCCTGACTTTC.

The chain links TRBV11-1 to TRBJ2-7; 7 bases are a match to TRBD2. J was trimmed by 6 bases and V by 2 bases; bases with no gene match: 10. This CDR3 is built from 15 residues. Germline V gene data show CDR1 as SGHAT and CDR2 as FQDESV (reference sequence). DNA of the CDR3: TGTGCCAGCAGCTTAAATGTGGCGGGAGACGGCGAGCAGTACTTC. It translates to CASSLNVAGDGEQYF.

This chain links TRBV5-1 with TRBJ2-3, with D perhaps TRBD2 (5 bases). V gave up 4 bases and J gave up 3 bases, with 9 bases separating them. This CDR3 comprises 13 residues. Germline CDR1 and CDR2: SGHRS and YFSETQ. CDR3 loop: CASSAPGTDTQYF. The CDR3 DNA reads as TGCGCCAGCAGCGCCCCGGGGACAGATACGCAGTATTTT.

This rearrangement joins TRBV11-2 to TRBJ2-1, with 10 bases matching TRBD2. The CDR3 extends over 16 amino acids. The ends lost 5 bases at V and 0 bases at J; junction bases unmatched: 4. Germline CDR1 is SGHAT and CDR2 is FQNNGV. The CDR3 sequence is CASSLLAGGSYNEQFF. CDR3 nucleotides: TGTGCCAGCAGCCTCTTAGCGGGAGGCTCCTACAATGAGCAGTTCTTC.

The chain recombines TRBV5-1 with TRBJ2-1; 11 nucleotides agree with TRBD2. Unmatched junction bases numbered 7, after V lost 2 bases and J lost 0 bases. CDR1 is SGHRS and CDR2 is YFSETQ in the germline V gene. The CDR3 runs 18 residues. The CDR3 nucleotides are TGCGCCAGCAGCTTCCCCGGGACTAGCGGTGGCTCCTACAATGAGCAGTTCTTC. This gives the protein CASSFPGTSGGSYNEQFF.